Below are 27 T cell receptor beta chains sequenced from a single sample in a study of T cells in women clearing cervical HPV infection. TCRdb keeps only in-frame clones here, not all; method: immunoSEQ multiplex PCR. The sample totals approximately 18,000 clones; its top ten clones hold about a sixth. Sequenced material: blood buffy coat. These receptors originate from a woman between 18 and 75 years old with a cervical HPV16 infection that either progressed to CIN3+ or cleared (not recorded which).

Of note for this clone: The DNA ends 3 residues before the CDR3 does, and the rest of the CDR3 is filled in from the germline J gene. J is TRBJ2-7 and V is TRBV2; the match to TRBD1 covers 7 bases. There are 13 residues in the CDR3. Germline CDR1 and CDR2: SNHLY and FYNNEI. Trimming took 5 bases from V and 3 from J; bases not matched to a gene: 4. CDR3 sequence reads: CASSWDSGYEQYF. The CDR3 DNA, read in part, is TGTGCCAGCAGTTGGGACAGTGGCTACGAG.

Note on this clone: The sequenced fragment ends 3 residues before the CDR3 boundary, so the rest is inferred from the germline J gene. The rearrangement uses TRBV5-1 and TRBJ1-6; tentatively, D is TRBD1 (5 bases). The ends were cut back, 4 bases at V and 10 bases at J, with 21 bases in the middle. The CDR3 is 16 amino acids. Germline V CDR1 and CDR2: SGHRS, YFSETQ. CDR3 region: CASSLAGRGVGSPLHF. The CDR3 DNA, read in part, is TGCGCCAGCAGCCTGGCAGGGAGAGGGGTAGGCTCACCC. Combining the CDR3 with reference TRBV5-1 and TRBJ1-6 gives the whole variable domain KAGVTQTPRYLIKTRGQQVTLSCSPISGHRSVSWYQQTPGQGLQFLFEYFSETQRNKGNFPGRFSGRQFSNSRSEMNVSTLELGDSALYLCASSLAGRGVGSPLHFGNGTRLTVT.

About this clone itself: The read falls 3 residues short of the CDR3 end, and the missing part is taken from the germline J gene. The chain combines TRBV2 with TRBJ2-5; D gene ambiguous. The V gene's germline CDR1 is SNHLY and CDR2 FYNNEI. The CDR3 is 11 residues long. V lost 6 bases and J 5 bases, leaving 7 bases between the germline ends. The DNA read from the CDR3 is TGTGCCAGCAGCCAAGGGGAGACC. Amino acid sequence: CASSQGET. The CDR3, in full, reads CASSQGETQYF. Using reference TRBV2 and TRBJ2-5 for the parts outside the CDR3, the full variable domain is EPEVTQTPSHQVTQMGQEVILRCVPISNHLYFYWYRQILGQKVEFLVSFYNNEISEKSEIFDDQFSVERPDGSNFTLKIRSTKLEDSAMYFCASSQGETQYFGPGTRLLVL.

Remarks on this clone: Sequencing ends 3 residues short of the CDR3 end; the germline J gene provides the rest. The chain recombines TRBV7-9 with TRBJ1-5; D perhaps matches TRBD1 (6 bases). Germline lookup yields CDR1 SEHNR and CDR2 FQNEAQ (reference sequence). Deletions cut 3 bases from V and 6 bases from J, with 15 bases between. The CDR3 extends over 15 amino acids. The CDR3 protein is CASSLSQGVRQPQHF. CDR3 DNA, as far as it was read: TGTGCCAGCAGCTTGTCACAGGGTGTACGTCAGCCC.

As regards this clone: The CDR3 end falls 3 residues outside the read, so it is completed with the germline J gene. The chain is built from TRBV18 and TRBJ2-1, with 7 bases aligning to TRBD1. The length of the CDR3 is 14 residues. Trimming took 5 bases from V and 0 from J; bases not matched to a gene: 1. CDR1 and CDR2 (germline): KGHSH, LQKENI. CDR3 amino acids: CASSRDSSYNEQFF. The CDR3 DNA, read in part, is TGTGCCAGCTCAAGGGACAGCTCCTACAATGAG.

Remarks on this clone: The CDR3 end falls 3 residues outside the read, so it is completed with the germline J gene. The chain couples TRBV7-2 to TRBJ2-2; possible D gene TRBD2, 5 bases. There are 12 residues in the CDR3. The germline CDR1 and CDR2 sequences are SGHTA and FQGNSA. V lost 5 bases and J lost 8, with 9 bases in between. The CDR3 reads CASSLPGGELFF. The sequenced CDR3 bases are TGTGCCAGCAGCCTACCGGGGGGGGAG.

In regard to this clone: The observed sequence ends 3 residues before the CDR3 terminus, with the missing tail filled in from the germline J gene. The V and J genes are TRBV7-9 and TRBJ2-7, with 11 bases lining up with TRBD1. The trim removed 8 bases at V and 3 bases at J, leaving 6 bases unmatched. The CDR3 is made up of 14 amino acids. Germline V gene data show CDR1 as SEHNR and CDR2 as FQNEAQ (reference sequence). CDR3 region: CASAWGQGGYEQYF. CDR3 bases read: TGTGCCAGCGCTTGGGGACAGGGGGGCTACGAG.

CDR3: CASSTGLRSPLHF. The CDR3 DNA, read in part, is TGTGCCAGCAGCACGGGACTCAGGTCACCC. The chain employs TRBV7-2 and TRBJ1-6; tentative D call: TRBD1 (5 bases). With the read ending 3 residues before the CDR3 end, the germline J gene is used to fill in that end. CDR1 is SGHTA and CDR2 is FQGNSA in the germline V gene. CDR3 length equals 13 residues. Trimming left V 5 bases short and J 10 bases short, with 12 bases between.

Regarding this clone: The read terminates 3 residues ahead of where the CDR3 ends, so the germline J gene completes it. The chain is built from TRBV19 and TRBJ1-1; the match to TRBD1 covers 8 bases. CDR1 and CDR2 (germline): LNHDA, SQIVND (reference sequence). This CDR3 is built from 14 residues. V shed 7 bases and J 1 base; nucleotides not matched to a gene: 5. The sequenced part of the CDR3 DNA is TGTGCCAGTATGGTTGGACAGGGGAACACTGAA. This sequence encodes CASMVGQGNTE. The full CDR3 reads CASMVGQGNTEAFF.

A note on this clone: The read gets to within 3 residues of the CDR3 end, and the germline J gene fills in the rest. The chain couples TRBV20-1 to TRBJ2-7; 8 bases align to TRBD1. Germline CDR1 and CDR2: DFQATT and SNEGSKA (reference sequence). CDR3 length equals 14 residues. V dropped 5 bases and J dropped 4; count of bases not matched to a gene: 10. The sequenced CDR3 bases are TGCAGTGCTGACGGGAGACAGGGGACTTACGAG. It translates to CSADGRQGTYE. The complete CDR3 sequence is CSADGRQGTYEQYF.

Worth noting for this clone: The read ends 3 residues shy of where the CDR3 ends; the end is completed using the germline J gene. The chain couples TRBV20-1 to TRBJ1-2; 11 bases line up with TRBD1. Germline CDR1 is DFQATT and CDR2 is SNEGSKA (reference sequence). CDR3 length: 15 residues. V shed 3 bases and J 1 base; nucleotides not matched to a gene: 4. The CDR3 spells CSASGQGASNYGYTF. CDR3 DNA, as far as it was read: TGCAGTGCTAGTGGACAGGGGGCGAGTAACTATGGC.

The CDR3 is CASSLDSGDVDGYTF. The sequenced CDR3 bases are TGTGCCAGCAGTTTAGACTCGGGGGACGTCGATGGC. The rearrangement uses TRBV12-3 or TRBV12-4 and TRBJ1-2, with a tentative D call TRBD1 (5 bases). The observed sequence ends 3 residues before the CDR3 terminus, with the missing tail filled in from the germline J gene. The CDR3 runs 15 residues. V lost 1 base, J lost 6 bases, and 15 bases lay in between.

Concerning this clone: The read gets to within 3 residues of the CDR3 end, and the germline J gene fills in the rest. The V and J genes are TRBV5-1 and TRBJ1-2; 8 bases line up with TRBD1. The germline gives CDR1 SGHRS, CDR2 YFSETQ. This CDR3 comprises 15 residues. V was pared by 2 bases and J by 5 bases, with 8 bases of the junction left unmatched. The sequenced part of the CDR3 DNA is TGCGCCAGCAGCTTTGCAGGGGGCGTTTCTTATGGC. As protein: CASSFAGGVSYG. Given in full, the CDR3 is CASSFAGGVSYGYTF.

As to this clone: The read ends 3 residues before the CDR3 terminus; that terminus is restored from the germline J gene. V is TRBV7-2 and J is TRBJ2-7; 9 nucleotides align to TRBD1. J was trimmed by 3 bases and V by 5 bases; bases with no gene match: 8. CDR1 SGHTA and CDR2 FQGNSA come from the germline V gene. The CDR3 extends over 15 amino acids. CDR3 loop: CASSPTGQGIYEQYF. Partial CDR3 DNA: TGTGCCAGCAGCCCAACGGGACAGGGAATCTACGAG.

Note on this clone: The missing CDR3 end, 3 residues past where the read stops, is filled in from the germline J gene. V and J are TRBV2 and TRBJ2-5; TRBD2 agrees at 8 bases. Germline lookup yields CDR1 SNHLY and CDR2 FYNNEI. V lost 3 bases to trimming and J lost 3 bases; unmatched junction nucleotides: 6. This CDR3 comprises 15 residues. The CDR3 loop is CASSDNGGVKETQYF. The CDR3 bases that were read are TGTGCCAGCAGTGATAACGGGGGGGTGAAAGAGACC.

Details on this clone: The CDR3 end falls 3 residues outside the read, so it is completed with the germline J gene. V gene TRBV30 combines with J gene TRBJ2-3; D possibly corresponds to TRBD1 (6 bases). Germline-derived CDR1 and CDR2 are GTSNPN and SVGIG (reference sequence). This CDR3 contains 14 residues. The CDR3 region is CAWSGGQGRETQYF. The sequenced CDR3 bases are TGTGCCTGGAGTGGCGGGCAGGGGCGAGAGACG.

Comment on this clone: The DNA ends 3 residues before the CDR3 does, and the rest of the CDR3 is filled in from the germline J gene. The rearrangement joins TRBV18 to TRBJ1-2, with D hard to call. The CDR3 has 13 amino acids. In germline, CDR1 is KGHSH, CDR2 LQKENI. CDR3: CASSQSSTDTYTF. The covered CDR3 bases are TGTGCCAGCTCACAGTCTAGCACAGATACC.

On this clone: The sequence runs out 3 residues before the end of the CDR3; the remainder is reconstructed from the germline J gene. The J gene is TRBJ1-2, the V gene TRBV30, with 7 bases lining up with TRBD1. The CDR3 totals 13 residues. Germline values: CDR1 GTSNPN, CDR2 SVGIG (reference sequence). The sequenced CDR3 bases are TGTGCCTGGAGTCGTAACAGGGGAAGTGAC. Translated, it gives CAWSRNRGSD. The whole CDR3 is CAWSRNRGSDYTF. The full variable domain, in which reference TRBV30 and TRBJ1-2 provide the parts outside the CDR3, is SQTIHQWPATLVQPVGSPLSLECTVEGTSNPNLYWYRQAAGRGLQLLFYSVGIGQISSEVPQNLSASRPQDRQFILSSKKLLLSDSGFYLCAWSRNRGSDYTFGSGTRLTVV.

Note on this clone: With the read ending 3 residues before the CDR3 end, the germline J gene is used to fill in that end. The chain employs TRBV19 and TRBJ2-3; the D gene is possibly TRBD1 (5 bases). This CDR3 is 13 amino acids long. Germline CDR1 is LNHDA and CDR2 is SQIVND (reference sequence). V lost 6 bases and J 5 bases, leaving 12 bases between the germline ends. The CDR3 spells CASRPRAGDTQYF. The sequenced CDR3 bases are TGTGCCAGTAGGCCCAGGGCTGGAGATACG.

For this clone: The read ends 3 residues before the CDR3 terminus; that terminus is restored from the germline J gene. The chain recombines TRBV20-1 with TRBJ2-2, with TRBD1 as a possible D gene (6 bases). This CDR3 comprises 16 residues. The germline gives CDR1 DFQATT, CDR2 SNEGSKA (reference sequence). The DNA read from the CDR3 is TGCAGTGCTAGAGATCAGGGGCCGGTTTCTTTTGAAAAG. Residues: CSARDQGPVSFEK. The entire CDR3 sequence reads CSARDQGPVSFEKLFF.

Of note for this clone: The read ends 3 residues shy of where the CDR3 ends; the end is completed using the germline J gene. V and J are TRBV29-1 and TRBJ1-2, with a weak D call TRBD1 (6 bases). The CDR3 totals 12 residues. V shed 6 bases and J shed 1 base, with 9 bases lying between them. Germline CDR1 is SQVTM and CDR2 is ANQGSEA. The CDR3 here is CSVEQGNYGYTF. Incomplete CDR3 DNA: TGCAGCGTAGAACAGGGTAACTATGGC.

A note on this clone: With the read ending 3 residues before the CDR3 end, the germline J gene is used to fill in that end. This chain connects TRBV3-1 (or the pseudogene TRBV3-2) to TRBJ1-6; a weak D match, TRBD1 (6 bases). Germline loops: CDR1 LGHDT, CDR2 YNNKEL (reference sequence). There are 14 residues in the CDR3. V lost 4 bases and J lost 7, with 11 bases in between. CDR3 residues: CASSPYGQNSPLHF. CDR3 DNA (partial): TGTGCCAGCAGCCCTTACGGACAGAATTCACCC.

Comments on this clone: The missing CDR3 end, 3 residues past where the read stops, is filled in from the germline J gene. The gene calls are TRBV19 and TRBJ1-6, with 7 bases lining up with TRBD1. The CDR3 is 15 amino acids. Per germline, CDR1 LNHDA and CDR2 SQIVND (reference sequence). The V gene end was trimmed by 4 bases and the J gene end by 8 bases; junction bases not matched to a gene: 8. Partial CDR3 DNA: TGTGCCAGTAGTACACAGGGGAGCCTTCATTCACCC. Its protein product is CASSTQGSLHSP. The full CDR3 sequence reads CASSTQGSLHSPLHF.

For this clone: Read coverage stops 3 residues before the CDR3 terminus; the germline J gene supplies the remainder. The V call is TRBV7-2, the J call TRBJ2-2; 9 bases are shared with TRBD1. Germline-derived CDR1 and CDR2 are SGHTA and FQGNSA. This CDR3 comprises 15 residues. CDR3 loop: CASSRGGQGNEKLFF. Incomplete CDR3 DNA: TGTGCCAGCAGCAGGGGGGGACAGGGTAACGAAAAG.

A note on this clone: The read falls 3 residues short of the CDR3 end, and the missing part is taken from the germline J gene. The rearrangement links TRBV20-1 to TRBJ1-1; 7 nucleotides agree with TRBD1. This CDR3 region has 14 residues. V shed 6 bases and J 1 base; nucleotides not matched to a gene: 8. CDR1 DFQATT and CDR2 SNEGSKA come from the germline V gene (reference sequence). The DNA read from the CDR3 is TGCAGTGCGGCGGCGACAGGGAGGAACACTGAA. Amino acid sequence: CSAAATGRNTE. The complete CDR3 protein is CSAAATGRNTEAFF.

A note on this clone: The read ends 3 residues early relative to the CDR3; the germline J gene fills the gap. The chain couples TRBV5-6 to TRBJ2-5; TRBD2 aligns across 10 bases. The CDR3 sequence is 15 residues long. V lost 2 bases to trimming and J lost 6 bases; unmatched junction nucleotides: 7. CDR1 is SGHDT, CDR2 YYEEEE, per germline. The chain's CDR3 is CASSLSGGVLQTQYF. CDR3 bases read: TGTGCCAGCAGCTTAAGCGGGGGGGTTCTTCAGACC.

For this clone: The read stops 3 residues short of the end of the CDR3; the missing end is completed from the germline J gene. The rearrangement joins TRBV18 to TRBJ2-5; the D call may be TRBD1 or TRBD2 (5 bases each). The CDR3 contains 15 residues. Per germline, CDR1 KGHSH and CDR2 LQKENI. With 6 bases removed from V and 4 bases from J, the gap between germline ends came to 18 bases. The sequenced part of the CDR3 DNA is TGTGCCAGCTCTCGCGAGGGGCATCTAGGAGAGACC. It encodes CASSREGHLGET. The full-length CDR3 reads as CASSREGHLGETQYF.